What follows are 10 T cell receptor beta chains derived from one specimen sequenced in a study of blood T cell repertoires in COVID-19 (dated by TCRdb to about 2020). Library construction relied on the immunoSEQ multiplex PCR assay. Entries here come from immuneACCESS through TCRdb and include only in-frame sequences with V and J called. Some clones fail to appear in such tables; in the studies checked, an unresolved V gene covers under half of the shortfall, and the cause of the remainder is unknown. This sample has 200,000 to 250,000 clones in its table, and approximately 85% of those were observed once. The leading ten clones occupy roughly 8% of the sample. The sequencing sample was made of peripheral blood. The source is a woman aged 50 to 60 with active or convalescent COVID-19.

V gene TRBV3-1 (or the pseudogene TRBV3-2) combines with J gene TRBJ1-5; 8 bases line up with TRBD1. Germline V CDR1 and CDR2: LGHDT, YNNKEL (reference sequence). The length of the CDR3 is 15 residues. Unmatched junction bases numbered 7, after V lost 5 bases and J lost 4 bases. The CDR3 DNA reads as TGTGCCAGCAGCAAGGGACAGGAAAGGAATCAGCCCCAGCATTTT. This codes for CASSKGQERNQPQHF.

This chain uses TRBV5-6 with TRBJ2-2; a weak D match, TRBD2 (5 bases). V lost 2 bases and J lost 1, with 9 bases in between. CDR1 and CDR2 from the germline V gene are SGHDT and YYEEEE. This CDR3 has 15 amino acids. In DNA, the CDR3 is TGTGCCAGCAGCTTAGTTAGCGTGAACACCGGGGAGCTGTTTTTT. It specifies CASSLVSVNTGELFF.

V usage is TRBV5-1 and J usage is TRBJ1-3, with no clear D. Germline V gene sequence: CDR1 SGHRS, CDR2 YFSETQ. Trimming removed 4 bases at V and 8 bases at J, with 13 bases between. The CDR3 totals 13 residues. The CDR3 reads CASSPTKPDTIYF. The CDR3 DNA is TGCGCCAGCAGCCCCACGAAACCGGACACCATATATTTT.

For the CDR3, the DNA is TGTGCCAGCAGTGGGACAGGGGGCATCAGGGATTATGGCTACACCTTC. As protein: CASSGTGGIRDYGYTF. The chain combines TRBV28 with TRBJ1-2; 12 bases are a match to TRBD1. Germline loops: CDR1 MDHEN, CDR2 SYDVKM. J was trimmed by 5 bases and V by 5 bases; bases with no gene match: 9. The CDR3 runs 16 residues.

The CDR3 DNA reads as TGTGCCAGCAGTGGACAGGGCCCGAGGACTAATGAAAAACTGTTTTTT. It yields the protein CASSGQGPRTNEKLFF. The genes are TRBV2 and TRBJ1-4; 7 bases map to TRBD1. V gave up 4 bases and J gave up 2 bases; unmatched junction bases: 7. The CDR3 extends over 16 amino acids. From germline, CDR1 is SNHLY and CDR2 FYNNEI.

The chain is built from TRBV28 and TRBJ1-2, with 7 nucleotides matching TRBD1. There are 14 residues in the CDR3. Trimming cost V 6 bases and J 4 bases; bases outside gene matches: 8. Germline V lookup: CDR1 MDHEN, CDR2 SYDVKM. The CDR3 DNA follows: TGTGCCAGCAGAAGGGGGCCGCAGGTCTATGGCTACACCTTC. Translated, it gives CASRRGPQVYGYTF.

This clone was seen only a few times. V and J are TRBV5-4 and TRBJ2-1; D call uncertain. This CDR3 contains 16 residues. Germline V lookup: CDR1 SGHNT, CDR2 YYREEE (reference sequence). V was cut by 0 bases and J by 1 base, with 11 bases left in between. CDR3 DNA: TGTGCCAGCAGCTTGGGGGCAGGCTCTTCCTACAATGAGCAGTTCTTC. It encodes CASSLGAGSSYNEQFF.

The CDR3: CASTVQLNSPLHF. CDR3 DNA: TGTGCCAGCACGGTACAGTTGAATTCACCCCTCCACTTT. The chain joins TRBV6-5 to TRBJ1-6, with D unclear. Germline-derived CDR1 and CDR2 are MNHEY and SVGAGI. CDR3 length equals 13 residues. Trimming pared 7 bases from V and 7 bases from J, leaving 11 bases between.

By frequency in the sample, this clone is medium-sized. The CDR3: CASGQGGGGYEQYF. DNA of the CDR3: TGTGCCAGCGGGCAGGGAGGTGGGGGTTACGAGCAGTACTTC. The chain is built from TRBV6-5 and TRBJ2-7; D might be TRBD2 (6 bases). With 8 bases removed from V and 4 bases from J, the gap between germline ends came to 18 bases. The CDR3 extends over 14 amino acids. The germline CDR1 and CDR2 sequences are MNHEY and SVGAGI.

The chain couples TRBV4-1 to TRBJ2-3, with 7 bases lining up with TRBD2. The CDR3 is 18 amino acids. V dropped 4 bases and J dropped 4; count of bases not matched to a gene: 17. CDR1 is MGHRA and CDR2 is YSYEKL in the germline V gene. CDR3 nucleotide sequence: TGCGCCAGCAGCCTGGGCCCGGGGCGGGCGGGAGTGGCAGATACGCAGTATTTT. Encoded protein: CASSLGPGRAGVADTQYF.